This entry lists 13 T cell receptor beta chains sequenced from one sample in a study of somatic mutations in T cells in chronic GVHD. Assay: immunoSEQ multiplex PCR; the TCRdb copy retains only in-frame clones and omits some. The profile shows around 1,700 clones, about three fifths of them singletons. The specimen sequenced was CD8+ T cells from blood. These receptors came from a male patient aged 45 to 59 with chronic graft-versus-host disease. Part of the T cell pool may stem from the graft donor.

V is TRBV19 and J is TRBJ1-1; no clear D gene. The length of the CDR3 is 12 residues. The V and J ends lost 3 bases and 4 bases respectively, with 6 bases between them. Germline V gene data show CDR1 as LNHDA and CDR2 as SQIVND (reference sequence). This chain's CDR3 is CASSIGSTEAFF. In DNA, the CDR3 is TGTGCCAGTAGTATCGGGAGCACTGAAGCTTTCTTT.

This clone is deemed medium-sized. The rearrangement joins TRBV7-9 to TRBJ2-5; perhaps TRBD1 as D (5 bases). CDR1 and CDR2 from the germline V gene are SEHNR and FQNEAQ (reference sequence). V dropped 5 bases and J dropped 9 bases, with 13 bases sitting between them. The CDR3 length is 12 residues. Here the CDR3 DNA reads TGTGCCAGCAGCACGAACAGGTCTCCCCAGTACTTC. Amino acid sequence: CASSTNRSPQYF.

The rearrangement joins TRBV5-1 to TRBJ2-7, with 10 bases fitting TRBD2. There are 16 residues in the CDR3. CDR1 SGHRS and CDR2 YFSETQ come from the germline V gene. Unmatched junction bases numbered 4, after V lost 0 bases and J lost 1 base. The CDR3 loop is CASSLAPSGGSYEQYF. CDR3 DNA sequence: TGCGCCAGCAGCTTGGCTCCTAGCGGGGGTTCCTACGAGCAGTACTTC.

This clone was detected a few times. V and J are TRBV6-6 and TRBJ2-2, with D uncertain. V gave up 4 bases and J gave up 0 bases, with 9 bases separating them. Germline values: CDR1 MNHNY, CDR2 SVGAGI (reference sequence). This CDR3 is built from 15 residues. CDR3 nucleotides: TGTGCCAGCAGTTGGGCGACGACGAACACCGGGGAGCTGTTTTTT. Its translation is CASSWATTNTGELFF.

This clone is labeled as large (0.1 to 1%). This CDR3 reads CASSLSAGNGYTF. CDR3 nucleotide sequence: TGTGCCAGCAGTTTATCGGCAGGGAATGGCTACACCTTC. This chain connects TRBV28 to TRBJ1-2; D might be TRBD1 (5 bases). With 1 base removed from V and 6 bases from J, the gap between germline ends came to 9 bases. The CDR3 is made up of 13 amino acids. Germline V gene sequence: CDR1 MDHEN, CDR2 SYDVKM.

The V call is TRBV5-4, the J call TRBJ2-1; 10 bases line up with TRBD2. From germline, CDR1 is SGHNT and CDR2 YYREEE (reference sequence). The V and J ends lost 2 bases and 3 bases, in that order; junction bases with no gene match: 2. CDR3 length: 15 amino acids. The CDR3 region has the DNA TGTGCCAGCAGCTTAGCGGGGGGGCTCTACAATGAGCAGTTCTTC. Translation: CASSLAGGLYNEQFF.

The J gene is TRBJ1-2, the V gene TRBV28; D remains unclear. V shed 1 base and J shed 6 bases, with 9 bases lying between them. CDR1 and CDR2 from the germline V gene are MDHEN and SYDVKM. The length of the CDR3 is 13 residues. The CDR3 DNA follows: TGTGCCAGCAGTTTATATACCGGGGATGGCTACACCTTC. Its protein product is CASSLYTGDGYTF.

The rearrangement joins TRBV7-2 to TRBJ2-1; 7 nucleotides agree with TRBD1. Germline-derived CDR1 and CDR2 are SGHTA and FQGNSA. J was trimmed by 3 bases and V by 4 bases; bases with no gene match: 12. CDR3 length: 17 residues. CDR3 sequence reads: CASSSTYGQAFYNEQFF. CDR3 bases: TGTGCCAGCAGCTCAACCTACGGACAGGCCTTCTACAATGAGCAGTTCTTC.

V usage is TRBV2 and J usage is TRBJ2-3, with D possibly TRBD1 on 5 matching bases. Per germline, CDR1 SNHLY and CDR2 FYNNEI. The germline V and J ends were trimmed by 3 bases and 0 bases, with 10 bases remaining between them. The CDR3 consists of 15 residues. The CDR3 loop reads CASSEGRDSTDTQYF. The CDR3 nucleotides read TGTGCCAGCAGTGAGGGCAGGGATAGCACAGATACGCAGTATTTT.

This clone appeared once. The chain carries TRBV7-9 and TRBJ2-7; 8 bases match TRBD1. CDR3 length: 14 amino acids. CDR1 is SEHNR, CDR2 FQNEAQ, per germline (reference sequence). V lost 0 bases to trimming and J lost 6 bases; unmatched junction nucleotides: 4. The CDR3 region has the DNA TGTGCCAGCAGCTTAGCGGGACAGGATGGCGAGCAGTACTTC. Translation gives CASSLAGQDGEQYF.

The CDR3 loop is CASSQDQGIGNEQFF. As DNA, the CDR3 is TGTGCCAGCAGCCAAGATCAGGGGATAGGCAATGAGCAGTTCTTC. This chain connects TRBV4-2 to TRBJ2-1; D is possibly TRBD1 (6 bases). V lost 0 bases and J lost 6, with 12 bases in between. Germline CDR1 LGHNA, CDR2 YNFKEQ. The CDR3 spans 15 residues.

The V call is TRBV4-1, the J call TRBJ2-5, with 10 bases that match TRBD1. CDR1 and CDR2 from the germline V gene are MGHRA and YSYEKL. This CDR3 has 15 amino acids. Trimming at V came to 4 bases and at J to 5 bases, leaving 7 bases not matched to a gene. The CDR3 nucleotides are TGCGCCAGCAGCCCGACGGGACAGGGGATGGAGACCCAGTACTTC. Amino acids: CASSPTGQGMETQYF.

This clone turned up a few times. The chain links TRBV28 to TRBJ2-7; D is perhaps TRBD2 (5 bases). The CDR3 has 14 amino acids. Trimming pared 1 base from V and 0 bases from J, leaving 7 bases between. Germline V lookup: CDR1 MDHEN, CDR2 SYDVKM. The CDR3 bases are TGTGCCAGCAGTTTATCGGGGATCTCCTACGAGCAGTACTTC. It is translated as CASSLSGISYEQYF. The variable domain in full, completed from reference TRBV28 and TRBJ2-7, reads DVKVTQSSRYLVKRTGEKVFLECVQDMDHENMFWYRQDPGLGLRLIYFSYDVKMKEKGDIPEGYSVSREKKERFSLILESASTNQTSMYLCASSLSGISYEQYFGPGTRLTVT.